A single T cell receptor beta chain is shown here with its context. The target antigen is unknown. Stated time point: patch test 3, about 24 weeks after DPC sensitization. Treatment reported: therapeutic diphenylcyclopropenone sensitization with weekly scalp DPC. The study drew its donors from alopecia patients who were 18 to 70 years old and suitable for DPC. The data were obtained in a study of human T cells and chemical hapten exposure. At the level of the study: The study lasted roughly 22 weeks, and patients were dosed weekly with diphenylcyclopropenone on the scalp throughout.

Study-level results: The study found that DPC sensitization did not change TCRs above 1 in 1000 frequency.

Original methodology: Between about 20,000 and 690,600 TCRs appeared in each sample, and the median stood at 95,638. TCRdb recomputed calls from the RACE reads with MiXCR, one row per CDR3 protein. TCRdb, rather than the study authors, made the V and J calls. The sample yields roughly 100,000 distinct CDR3 sequences, roughly a third seen once. The germline gives CDR1 KGHDR, CDR2 SFDVKD. The CDR3 has 13 residues. J lost 12 bases, V lost 5 bases, and 7 bases had no gene match. The sequencing here drew on whole blood, taken in connection with sensitization to the hapten diphenylcyclopropenone (DPC). The V and J genes are TRBV24-1 and TRBJ2-1; TRBD1 matches 9 bases. This receptor was identified in a man aged 35 to 55 with alopecia areata. Some clones in this sample may be carry-over from other donors' samples. The CDR3 is CATSGVQGAAQFF. Here the CDR3 DNA reads TGTGCCACCAGTGGGGTACAGGGGGCCGCGCAGTTCTTC.